This TCR beta chain was sequenced in a study of T cell repertoires in cytomegalovirus infection. The overall study: Based on public TCR beta signatures, there were indications of CMV infection and of a matching HLA type. Study-level points and caveats: CMV-specific TCR beta clonotypes restricted by HLA-C were the ones dominating the ex vivo response.

Per the germline V gene, CDR1 is MNHEY and CDR2 is SMNVEV (reference sequence). The J segment lost 4 bases and the V segment lost 10 bases, leaving 9 bases of the junction unmatched. The CDR3 contains 14 residues. Via MiXCR, TCRdb re-called the reads, giving one row per CDR3 protein. The sample holds 490,000 or so distinct CDR3 sequences, about 11% seen once. This clonotype was recorded many times. Antigen: not known. The chain couples TRBV27 to TRBJ2-1, with TRBD2 matching 8 bases. Material for sequencing was PBMCs. The clonotype was recovered from a human donor in good health (CMV status not recorded). Some clones in this sample may be carry-over from other donors' samples. The chain's CDR3 is CATSRAGGYNEQFF. Written as DNA, the CDR3 is TGTGCCACCTCAAGGGCGGGGGGATACAATGAGCAGTTCTTC.